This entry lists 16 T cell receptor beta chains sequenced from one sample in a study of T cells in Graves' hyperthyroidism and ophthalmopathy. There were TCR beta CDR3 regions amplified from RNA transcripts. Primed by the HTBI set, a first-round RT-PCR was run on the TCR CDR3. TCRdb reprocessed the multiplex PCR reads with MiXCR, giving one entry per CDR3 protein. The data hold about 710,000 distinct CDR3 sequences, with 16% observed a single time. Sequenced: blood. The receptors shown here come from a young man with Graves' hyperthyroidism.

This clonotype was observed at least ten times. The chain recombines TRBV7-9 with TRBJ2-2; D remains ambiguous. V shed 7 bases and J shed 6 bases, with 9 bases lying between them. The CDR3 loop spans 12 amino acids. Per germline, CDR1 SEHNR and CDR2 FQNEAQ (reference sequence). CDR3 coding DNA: TGTGCCAGCACCCAGGTCGCCGGGGAGCTGTTTTTT. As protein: CASTQVAGELFF.

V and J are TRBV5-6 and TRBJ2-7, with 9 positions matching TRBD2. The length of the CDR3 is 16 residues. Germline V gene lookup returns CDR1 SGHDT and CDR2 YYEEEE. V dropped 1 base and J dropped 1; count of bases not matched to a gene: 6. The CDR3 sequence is CASSLCGGVRSYEQYF. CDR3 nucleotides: TGTGCCAGCAGCTTGTGCGGGGGGGTCCGGTCCTACGAGCAGTACTTC.

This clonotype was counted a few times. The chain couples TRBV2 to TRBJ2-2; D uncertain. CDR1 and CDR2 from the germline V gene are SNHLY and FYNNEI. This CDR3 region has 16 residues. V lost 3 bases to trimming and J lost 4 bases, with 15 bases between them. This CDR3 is CASSEVGSSGTGELFF. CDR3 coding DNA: TGTGCCAGCAGTGAGGTTGGGTCCTCGGGCACCGGGGAGCTGTTTTTT.

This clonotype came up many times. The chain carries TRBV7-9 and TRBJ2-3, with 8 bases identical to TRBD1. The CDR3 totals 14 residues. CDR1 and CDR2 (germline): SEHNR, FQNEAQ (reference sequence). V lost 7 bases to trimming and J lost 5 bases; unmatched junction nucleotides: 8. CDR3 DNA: TGTGCCAGCACCCCGACGACAGGGGTAGATACGCAGTATTTT. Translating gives CASTPTTGVDTQYF.

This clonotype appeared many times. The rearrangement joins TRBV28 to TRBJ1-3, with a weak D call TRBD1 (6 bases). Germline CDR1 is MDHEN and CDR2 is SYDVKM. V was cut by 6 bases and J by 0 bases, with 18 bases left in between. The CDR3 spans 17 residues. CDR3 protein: CASRIAGAFSSGNTIYF. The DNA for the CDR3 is TGTGCCAGCAGGATTGCAGGGGCCTTCAGCTCTGGAAACACCATATATTTT.

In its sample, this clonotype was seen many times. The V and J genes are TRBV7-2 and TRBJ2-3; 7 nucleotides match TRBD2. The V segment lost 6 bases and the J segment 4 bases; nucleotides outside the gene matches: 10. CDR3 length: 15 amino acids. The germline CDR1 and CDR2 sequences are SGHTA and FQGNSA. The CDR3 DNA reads TGTGCCAGCAGTCCACTCGCGGGAGTGCCAGATACGCAGTATTTT. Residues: CASSPLAGVPDTQYF. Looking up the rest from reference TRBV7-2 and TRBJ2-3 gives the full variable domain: GAGVSQSPSNKVTEKGKDVELRCDPISGHTALYWYRQSLGQGLEFLIYFQGNSAPDKSGLPSDRFSAERTGGSVSTLTIQRTQQEDSAVYLCASSPLAGVPDTQYFGPGTRLTVL.

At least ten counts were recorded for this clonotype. CDR3 residues: CASSEGRGSTDTQYF. The CDR3 nucleotides are TGTGCCAGCAGTGAAGGGAGGGGTAGCACAGATACGCAGTATTTT. V gene TRBV2 combines with J gene TRBJ2-3; perhaps TRBD2 as D (6 bases). Germline assignment: CDR1 SNHLY and CDR2 FYNNEI. There are 15 residues in the CDR3. V dropped 1 base and J dropped 0 bases, with 8 bases sitting between them.

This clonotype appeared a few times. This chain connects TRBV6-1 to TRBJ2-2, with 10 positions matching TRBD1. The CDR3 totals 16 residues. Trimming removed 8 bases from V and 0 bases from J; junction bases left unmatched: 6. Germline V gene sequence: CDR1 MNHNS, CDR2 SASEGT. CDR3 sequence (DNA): TGTGCCAGCCGAAGACAGGGGGCGTCGAACACCGGGGAGCTGTTTTTT. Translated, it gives CASRRQGASNTGELFF.

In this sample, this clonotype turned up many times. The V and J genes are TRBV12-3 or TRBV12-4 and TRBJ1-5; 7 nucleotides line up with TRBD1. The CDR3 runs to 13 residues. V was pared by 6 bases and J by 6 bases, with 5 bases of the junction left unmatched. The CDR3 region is CASRTGQGQPQHF. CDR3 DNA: TGTGCCAGCAGGACAGGGCAGGGTCAGCCCCAGCATTTT.

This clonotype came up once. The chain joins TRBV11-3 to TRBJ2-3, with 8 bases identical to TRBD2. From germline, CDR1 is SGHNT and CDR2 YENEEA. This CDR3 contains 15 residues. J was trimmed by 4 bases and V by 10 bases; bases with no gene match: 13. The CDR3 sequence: CATHRREGHSDTQYF. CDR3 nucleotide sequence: TGTGCCACCCACCGTCGGGAGGGCCACTCAGATACGCAGTATTTT.

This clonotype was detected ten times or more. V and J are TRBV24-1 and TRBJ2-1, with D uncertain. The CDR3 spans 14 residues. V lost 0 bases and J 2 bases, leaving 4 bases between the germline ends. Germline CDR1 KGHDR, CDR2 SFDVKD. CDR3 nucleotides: TGTGCCACCAGTGATTTGCCCCCCTACAATGAGCAGTTCTTC. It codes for CATSDLPPYNEQFF.

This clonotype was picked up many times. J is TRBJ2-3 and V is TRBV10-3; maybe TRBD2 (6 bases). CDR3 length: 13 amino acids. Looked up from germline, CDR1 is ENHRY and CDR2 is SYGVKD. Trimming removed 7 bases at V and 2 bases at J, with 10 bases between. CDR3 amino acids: CAIMGGNTDTQYF. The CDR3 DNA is TGTGCCATCATGGGCGGGAACACAGATACGCAGTATTTT.

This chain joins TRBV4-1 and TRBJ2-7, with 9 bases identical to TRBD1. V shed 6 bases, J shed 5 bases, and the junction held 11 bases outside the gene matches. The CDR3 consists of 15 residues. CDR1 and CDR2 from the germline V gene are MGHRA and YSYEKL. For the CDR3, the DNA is TGCGCCAGCAGTTTATACAGGGGGCGCGGCGACGAGCAGTACTTC. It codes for CASSLYRGRGDEQYF.

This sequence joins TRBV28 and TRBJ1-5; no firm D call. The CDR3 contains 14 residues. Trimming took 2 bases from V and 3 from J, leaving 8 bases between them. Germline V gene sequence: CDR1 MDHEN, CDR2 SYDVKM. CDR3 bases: TGTGCCAGCAGTTTACGGCCGTTCAATCAGCCCCAGCATTTT. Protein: CASSLRPFNQPQHF.

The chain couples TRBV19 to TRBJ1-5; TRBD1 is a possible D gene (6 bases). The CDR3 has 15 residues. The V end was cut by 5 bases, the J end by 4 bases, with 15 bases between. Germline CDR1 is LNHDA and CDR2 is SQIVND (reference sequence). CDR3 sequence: CASSLPGTLNQPQHF. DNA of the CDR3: TGTGCCAGTAGTTTGCCCGGGACACTAAATCAGCCCCAGCATTTT.

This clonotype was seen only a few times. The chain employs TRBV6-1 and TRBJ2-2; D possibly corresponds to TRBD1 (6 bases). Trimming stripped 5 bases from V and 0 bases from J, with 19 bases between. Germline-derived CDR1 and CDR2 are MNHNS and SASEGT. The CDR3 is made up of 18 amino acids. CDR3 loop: CASSYPSGHQANTGELFF. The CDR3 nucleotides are TGTGCCAGCAGTTATCCCTCGGGACACCAAGCGAACACCGGGGAGCTGTTTTTT.